This T cell receptor (beta chain) was captured in a study of metastatic and nonmetastatic thyroid tumors. TCRdb re-analyzed the PCR reads through MiXCR. The sample includes 25,000 to 30,000 clones, about a sixth seen only once; the top ten take about 4.8%. Study outcomes and limitations: In blood and tumor, TCR beta diversity was reportedly significantly higher in malignant thyroid tumors than in benign nodules.

None of the patients had undergone any treatment ahead of thyroid surgery. The CDR3 runs to 16 residues. V was pared by 4 bases and J by 2 bases, with 8 bases of the junction left unmatched. The germline CDR1 and CDR2 sequences are DFQATT and SNEGSKA (reference sequence). This clone was observed at least ten times. Its antigen is currently unknown. The chain combines TRBV20-1 with TRBJ1-6, with TRBD1 matching 7 bases. The sequencing input was blood. This clonotype was sampled from a female donor with papillary thyroid cancer or a benign thyroid nodule (not recorded which). Some clones in this sample may be carry-over from other donors' samples. CDR3 DNA: TGCAGTGCTAAAGACAGGGAGGACACCTATAATTCACCCCTCCACTTT. Protein sequence: CSAKDREDTYNSPLHF.